This note documents a single T cell receptor beta chain sequence. Antigen specificity is unknown. CDR3 length: 16 residues. In germline, CDR1 is LNHNV, CDR2 YYDKDF (reference sequence). Between the trimmed V and J ends, which lost 3 bases and 1 base, there was a span of 10 bases. In the original workflow: The detection floor for productive clonotype frequency was 2.59 x 10-5. TCRdb's table, derived via immunoSEQ multiplex PCR, lists solely in-frame clones and lacks some. For V, J and clone size, that table is used; D and trimming come from the DNA. The sample includes roughly 32,000 clones, under 85% of them seen just once. The data originate from a study of STAT5B mutations in CD4+ large granular lymphocyte leukemia. Study-wide results and caveats: Main leukemic clonotypes were patient-specific, but about 25% appeared at low frequency elsewhere. Higher CD4+ than CD8+ T-LGLL clonality might reflect small sample size.

Sequenced: CD4+ T cells from blood buffy coats. J is TRBJ2-6 and V is TRBV15; D is unclear. This sequence originates from a human donor in good health. In DNA form, the CDR3 reads TGTGCCACCAGCAGGGACCTTGAATCTGGGGCCAACGTCCTGACTTTC. Encoded protein: CATSRDLESGANVLTF.